A selection of T cell receptor beta chains follows, all from one sample in a study of early stage breast cancer tumors. The protocol was immunoSEQ multiplex PCR, while the TCRdb copy is restricted to in-frame clones and leaves out a portion. Here the sample spans more than 65,000 clones, less than 90% being singletons. Source material: blood. These receptors all stem from a person aged 40-50 years with breast cancer. The CDR3 runs from the conserved cysteine through the conserved F or W. Fields, in order: V gene, CDR3 protein.

TRBV10-2	CASSLGTGPASSPLHF
TRBV6-5	CASSTPDRARTEAFF
TRBV15	CATSSYINTEAFF
TRBV7-8	CASSQGQANTEAFF
TRBV19	CASRSGHGYTF
TRBV10-3	CAISESGQGNQPQHF
TRBV19	CASSISPQSQAVPYEQYF
TRBV15	CATSRGKGLLSSSYEQYF
TRBV19	CASKQGAPSGYTF
TRBV19	CASSIWDRGNEQFF
TRBV2	CASSEQGATSTDTQYF
TRBV7-2	CASSLTSGKGGNEQFF
TRBV7-2	CASSRGLSNIQYF
TRBV30	CAWGLSGSHGDTQYF
TRBV30	CAWRGTGEKSYEQYF
TRBV11-1	CASSDPGQAFSGANVLTF
TRBV28	CASSVVRGYEQYF
TRBV12-5	CASGSCGYF
TRBV9	CASSVVAGDYNEQFF
TRBV15	CATSSRGSSYEQYF
TRBV27	CASSLIDSGDTQYF
TRBV5-5	CASNPGPTYEQYF
TRBV28	CASSWGQNYGYTF
TRBV5-1	CASSLSFAGQGPTGELFF
TRBV19	CASRLLAGGQHEQFF
TRBV18	CASSPLGDTGELFF
TRBV6-5	CASSPTVTNEQFF
TRBV18	CASSPAGAGELFF
TRBV5-1	CASSLRHGEAFF
TRBV7-2	CASSLVGPVDEQFF
TRBV18	CASSRTDSNQPQHF
TRBV6-1	CASTVTIYEQYF